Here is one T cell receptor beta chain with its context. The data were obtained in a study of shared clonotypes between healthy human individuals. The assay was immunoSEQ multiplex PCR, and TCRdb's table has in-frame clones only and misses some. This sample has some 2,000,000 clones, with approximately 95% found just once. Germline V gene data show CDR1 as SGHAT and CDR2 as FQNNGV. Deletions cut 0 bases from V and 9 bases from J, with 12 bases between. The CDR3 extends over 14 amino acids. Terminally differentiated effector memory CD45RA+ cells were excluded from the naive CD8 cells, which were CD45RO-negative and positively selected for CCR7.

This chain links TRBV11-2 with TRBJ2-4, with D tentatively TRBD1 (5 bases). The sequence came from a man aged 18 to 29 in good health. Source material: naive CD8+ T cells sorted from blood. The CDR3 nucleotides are TGTGCCAGCAGCTTAGACACAGGTTGGGGCATTCAGTACTTC. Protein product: CASSLDTGWGIQYF.